This T cell receptor (beta chain) was sequenced in a study of shared clonotypes between healthy human individuals. Study-level points and caveats: Naive CD4 clonotypes were shared across a few donors at around 5.4%. The low donor count limited represented genetic and exposure-history diversity.

Germline V lookup: CDR1 SEHNR, CDR2 FQNEAQ (reference sequence). V was cut by 5 bases and J by 2 bases, with 13 bases left in between. The CDR3 has 14 residues. Worth noting for this clone: The antigen remains unidentified.

Assay: immunoSEQ multiplex PCR; the TCRdb copy retains only in-frame clones and omits some. The table includes roughly 2,000,000 clones, roughly 95% detected once. Naive CD8 populations comprised CD45RO-negative cells positively selected for CCR7, excluding terminally differentiated effector memory CD45RA+ cells. Sequenced sample: naive CD8+ T cells from PBMCs. The rearrangement joins TRBV7-9 to TRBJ2-7; D remains ambiguous. This receptor was obtained from a man aged 18 to 29 in good health. Some clones in this sample may be carry-over from other donors' samples. CDR3 residues: CASSTLPFPYEQYF. The CDR3 DNA sequence: TGTGCCAGCAGCACCCTTCCCTTCCCCTACGAGCAGTACTTC.